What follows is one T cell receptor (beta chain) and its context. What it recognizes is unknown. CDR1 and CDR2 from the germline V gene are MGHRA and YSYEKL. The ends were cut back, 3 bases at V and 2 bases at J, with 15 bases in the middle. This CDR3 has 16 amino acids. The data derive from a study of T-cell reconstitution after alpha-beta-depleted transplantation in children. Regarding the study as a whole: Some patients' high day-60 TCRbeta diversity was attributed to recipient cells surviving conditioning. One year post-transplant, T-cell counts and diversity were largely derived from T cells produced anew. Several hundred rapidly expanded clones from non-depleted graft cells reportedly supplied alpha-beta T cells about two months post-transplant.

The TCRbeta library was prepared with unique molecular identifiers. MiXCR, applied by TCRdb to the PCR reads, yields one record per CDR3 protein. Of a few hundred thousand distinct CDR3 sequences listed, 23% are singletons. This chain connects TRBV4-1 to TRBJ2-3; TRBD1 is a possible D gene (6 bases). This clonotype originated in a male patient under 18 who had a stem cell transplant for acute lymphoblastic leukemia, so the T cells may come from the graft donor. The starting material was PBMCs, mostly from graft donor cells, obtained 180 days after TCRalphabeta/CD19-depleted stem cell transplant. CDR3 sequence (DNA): TGCGCCAGCAGCCACCATCCACAGGGAATCACAGATACGCAGTATTTT. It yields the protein CASSHHPQGITDTQYF.